These 8 T cell receptor beta chains were sequenced from one sample in a study of T cell responses to AZD1222 COVID-19 vaccine. TCRdb's table, derived via immunoSEQ multiplex PCR, lists solely in-frame clones and lacks some. The sample comprises about 120,000 clones, around 92% of which are singletons, and 14% to 15% rests with the top ten. The specimen comprised peripheral blood, sampled on day 0 of AZD1222 vaccination. Every receptor here comes from an adult in good health.

This chain connects TRBV13 to TRBJ2-1, with D possibly being TRBD1 or TRBD2 (5 bases each). The V end was cut by 4 bases, the J end by 7 bases, with 20 bases between. The CDR3 is made up of 16 amino acids. Germline V gives CDR1 PRHDT, CDR2 FYEKMQ (reference sequence). The CDR3 DNA sequence: TGTGCCAGCAGCTCTGTTCCGGGACGGACGTTAAATGAGCAGTTCTTC. It encodes CASSSVPGRTLNEQFF.

The rearrangement uses TRBV5-6 and TRBJ1-4, with 8 bases fitting TRBD1. The CDR3 has 15 amino acids. Germline V gene data show CDR1 as SGHDT and CDR2 as YYEEEE. Trimming removed 2 bases from V and 5 bases from J; junction bases left unmatched: 5. CDR3 region: CASSFETGVNEKLFF. The CDR3 DNA is TGTGCCAGCAGCTTCGAGACAGGGGTGAATGAAAAACTGTTTTTT.

V gene TRBV5-1 combines with J gene TRBJ1-1, with 7 bases aligning to TRBD1. The J segment lost 0 bases and the V segment lost 3 bases, leaving 8 bases of the junction unmatched. Germline V gene data show CDR1 as SGHRS and CDR2 as YFSETQ. This CDR3 is 16 amino acids long. In DNA, the CDR3 is TGCGCCAGCAGCTACGGGGACAGCTCAATGAACACTGAAGCTTTCTTT. Its translation is CASSYGDSSMNTEAFF.

The V and J genes are TRBV5-1 and TRBJ1-4, with D uncertain. The V gene lost 4 bases and the J gene lost 0 bases, with 13 bases spanning the gap. This CDR3 contains 16 residues. The germline gives CDR1 SGHRS, CDR2 YFSETQ. CDR3 nucleotides: TGCGCCAGCAGCCCAACGATAGTAGCAACTAATGAAAAACTGTTTTTT. Translated, it gives CASSPTIVATNEKLFF.

The V and J genes are TRBV7-8 and TRBJ2-1; 7 nucleotides line up with TRBD2. The CDR3 covers 17 residues. Trimming at V came to 1 base and at J to 5 bases, leaving 11 bases not matched to a gene. Germline CDR1 SGHVS, CDR2 FQNEAQ. The CDR3, as DNA: TGTGCCAGCAGCTTAGGGGATTGGCGGGGGAGGGACAATGAGCAGTTCTTC. Translated, it gives CASSLGDWRGRDNEQFF.

The rearrangement joins TRBV18 to TRBJ1-4, with D maybe TRBD1 (6 bases). The CDR3 runs 18 residues. From germline, CDR1 is KGHSH and CDR2 LQKENI. The V end lost 4 bases, the J end lost 0 bases, and 18 bases lay between the germline ends. The CDR3 DNA reads as TGTGCCAGCTCACTACACCAACCGGACAGTGCAACTAATGAAAAACTGTTTTTT. As protein: CASSLHQPDSATNEKLFF. The variable domain in full, completed from reference TRBV18 and TRBJ1-4, reads NAGVMQNPRHLVRRRGQEARLRCSPMKGHSHVYWYRQLPEEGLKFMVYLQKENIIDESGMPKERFSAEFPKEGPSILRIQQVVRGDSAAYFCASSLHQPDSATNEKLFFGSGTQLSVL.

The V gene is TRBV19, the J gene TRBJ1-2; D call uncertain. The ends were cut back, 4 bases at V and 1 base at J, with 4 bases in the middle. This CDR3 contains 12 residues. The V gene's germline CDR1 is LNHDA and CDR2 SQIVND (reference sequence). CDR3 region: CASSTVNYGYTF. CDR3 DNA sequence: TGTGCCAGTAGTACGGTTAACTATGGCTACACCTTC.

V is TRBV10-1 and J is TRBJ1-1; D is uncertain. CDR3 length equals 11 residues. V was clipped by 4 bases and J by 5 bases, with 5 bases between them. CDR1 WNHNN and CDR2 SYGVQD come from the germline V gene (reference sequence). CDR3: CASSGGTEAFF. CDR3 DNA: TGCGCCAGCAGTGGGGGAACTGAAGCTTTCTTT.